The source of this TCR beta chain is a study of shared T cell receptors in the human thymus. Using immunoSEQ multiplex PCR, the repertoire was profiled, and TCRdb retains in-frame clones only, with some absent. The data show roughly 500,000 clones, approximately 80% seen once. This clone showed up just once. V lost 3 bases and J lost 4, with 15 bases in between. CDR1 is GTSNPN, CDR2 SVGIG, per germline (reference sequence). The CDR3 has 15 amino acids. This sample was also put to use in a study of human thymus T cells.

This clonotype originated in a boy under two years old with a congenital heart defect. Sequenced material: thymocytes. The chain is built from TRBV30 and TRBJ1-4; D not resolved. CDR3 sequence: CAWSSRARLNEKLFF. CDR3 nucleotides: TGTGCCTGGAGCTCCCGCGCGCGACTTAATGAAAAACTGTTTTTT.